The source of this TCR beta chain is a study of blood T cell repertoires in COVID-19. Sequencing used immunoSEQ multiplex PCR; TCRdb keeps in-frame clones, though not all of them. The sample holds about 470,000 clones, around 87% seen once. The clonotype was recovered from a young woman who had recovered from COVID-19. The sequenced sample consisted of PBMCs or T cells enriched from blood (not recorded which).

CDR3: CASSQGGHSYEQYF. The CDR3, as DNA: TGTGCCAGCAGCCAAGGGGGACACTCTTACGAGCAGTACTTC. The chain has TRBV3-1 (or the pseudogene TRBV3-2) and TRBJ2-7; D possibly corresponds to TRBD1 (6 bases). CDR3 length: 14 residues. CDR1 and CDR2 from the germline V gene are LGHDT and YNNKEL (reference sequence). The V end lost 1 base, the J end lost 4 bases, and 11 bases lay between the germline ends.